The entry below gives a single TCR beta chain sequence along with its context. What it binds is not known. About 0.45 to 1 ug RNA was reverse transcribed with random hexamers. MiXCR, applied by TCRdb to the immunoSEQ multiplex PCR reads, yields one record per CDR3 protein. The table records approximately 150,000 distinct CDR3 sequences, approximately 94% of them present only once. Sequencing of TCR beta was performed on blood CD8+ and CD4+ T cells. Negative isolation was used for CD8+ and CD4+ T cells, and FACS enrichment was applied to TEMRA cells. V was trimmed by 5 bases and J by 2 bases, leaving 11 bases between them. Germline V gives CDR1 SGHTA, CDR2 FQGNSA. This CDR3 has 14 residues. The data are from a study of CD8 T cells in Susac syndrome. Regarding the study as a whole: The study conceded that its TCR sequencing and HLA analysis involved relatively few individuals.

The sample was CD4+ T cells from PBMCs. This chain uses TRBV7-2 with TRBJ2-3; TRBD2 might be the D (5 bases). This receptor was obtained from a human donor with multiple sclerosis. In DNA form, the CDR3 reads TGTGCCAGCAGCCAGATAGCGATCACAGATACGCAGTATTTT. Its protein product is CASSQIAITDTQYF. Using reference TRBV7-2 and TRBJ2-3 for the parts outside the CDR3, the full variable domain is GAGVSQSPSNKVTEKGKDVELRCDPISGHTALYWYRQSLGQGLEFLIYFQGNSAPDKSGLPSDRFSAERTGGSVSTLTIQRTQQEDSAVYLCASSQIAITDTQYFGPGTRLTVL.